Below, one T cell receptor beta chain is given with its context. As yet, its antigen is unknown. The entry originates in a study of OX40 agonist ivuxolimab in advanced cancers. Study-level findings and limits: The study did not work out the antigen specificity of the expanded peripheral T cells. CD8+ T cells averaged more expanded clones than CD4+.

TCRdb keeps only in-frame clones here, not all; method: immunoSEQ multiplex PCR. This table holds over 90,000 clones, 85% to 90% found once. The sample here was CD4+ or CD8+ T cells sorted from blood, taken in a trial of the OX40 agonist ivuxolimab. The sequence derives from an adult with an advanced solid tumor such as melanoma, head and neck, liver or kidney cancer.

The CDR3 nucleotides read TGTGCCAGCAGGAATACCGGGACAGGGAACAATGAGCAGTTCTTC. Protein: CASRNTGTGNNEQFF. V is TRBV27 and J is TRBJ2-1, with 9 bases aligning to TRBD1. The germline gives CDR1 MNHEY, CDR2 SMNVEV (reference sequence). J was trimmed by 5 bases and V by 6 bases; bases with no gene match: 8. CDR3 length: 15 residues.